This T cell receptor (beta chain) stems from a study of cytomegalovirus exposure and HLA in healthy donors. The wider study: Falling in the Caucasian-associated ancestry cluster were about 80% of approximately 410 genotyped donors. The study's findings and limits: Cytomegalovirus-associated TCR beta chains were listed, numbering more than 150. Sequence variants that were highly shared formed a cluster that was likely a sequencing artifact.

A note on this clone: Its antigen is still unknown.

The study ran its PCR with 60 Vbeta and 13 Jbeta primers. This table comes from immunoSEQ multiplex PCR, and its TCRdb copy is limited to in-frame clones, with some not included. Here the sample spans more than 110,000 clones, 70% being singletons. The CDR3 runs to 16 residues. Germline CDR1 and CDR2: KGHSH and LQKENI. Trimming took 0 bases from V and 4 from J; bases not matched to a gene: 4. The donors (healthy individuals) were bone marrow donors. The clonotype comes from a woman aged 55-75 years in good health and CMV-seropositive. The genes are TRBV18 and TRBJ2-7; TRBD1 aligns across 12 bases. Specimen: PBMCs. CDR3 nucleotide sequence: TGTGCCAGCTCACCACCCGGGACAGGGGGCCGGTACGAGCAGTACTTC. Protein product: CASSPPGTGGRYEQYF.